This entry lists 24 T cell receptor beta chains sequenced from one sample in a study of CD8 T cells in ankylosing spondylitis. TCRdb passed the 5' RACE reads through MiXCR, listing each CDR3 protein once. The table lists some 150,000 distinct CDR3 sequences, 44% of them singletons. Sequencing was carried out using synovial fluid, either unsorted or a sorted T cell fraction (not recorded which). Receptors originate from a male donor with ankylosing spondylitis.

This clonotype showed up just a few times. This chain uses TRBV12-3 or TRBV12-4 with TRBJ1-5; D possibly corresponds to TRBD1 (6 bases). The CDR3 runs to 15 residues. Trimming stripped 6 bases from V and 4 bases from J, with 16 bases between. CDR3 region: CASRGDRRQNQPQHF. CDR3 nucleotide sequence: TGTGCCAGCAGGGGCGACAGGCGACAAAATCAGCCCCAGCATTTT.

The V and J genes are TRBV14 and TRBJ2-7; 9 nucleotides agree with TRBD1. CDR1 and CDR2 (germline): SGHDN, FVKESK. J gave up 3 bases and V 2 bases, and 11 bases lay outside the gene matches. The CDR3 is 17 amino acids. CDR3 residues: CASSQLVGPGQGYEQYF. The DNA of the CDR3 is TGTGCCAGCAGCCAACTTGTAGGCCCGGGACAGGGCTACGAGCAGTACTTC.

The chain combines TRBV6-4 with TRBJ2-1; D perhaps matches TRBD2 (6 bases). The CDR3 runs 13 residues. V lost 7 bases to trimming and J lost 2 bases, with 9 bases between them. CDR1 MRHNA and CDR2 SNTAGT come from the germline V gene. The CDR3 spells CASIPGAYNEQFF. In DNA, the CDR3 is TGTGCCAGCATCCCGGGAGCCTACAATGAGCAGTTCTTC.

This clonotype was detected many times. This chain connects TRBV7-6 to TRBJ1-5; D is unclear. The V gene lost 3 bases and the J gene lost 6 bases, with 12 bases spanning the gap. Germline loops: CDR1 SGHVS, CDR2 FNYEAQ. This CDR3 is 14 amino acids long. CDR3 loop: CASSLGGRTQPQHF. DNA for the CDR3: TGTGCCAGCAGCTTGGGAGGACGGACTCAGCCCCAGCATTTT. The full variable domain, with the rest looked up from reference TRBV7-6 and TRBJ1-5, is GAGVSQSPRYKVTKRGQDVALRCDPISGHVSLYWYRQALGQGPEFLTYFNYEAQQDKSGLPNDRFSAERPEGSISTLTIQRTEQRDSAMYRCASSLGGRTQPQHFGDGTRLSIL.

V and J are TRBV11-2 and TRBJ1-1, with D tentatively TRBD1 (5 bases). Trimming left V 5 bases short and J 0 bases short, with 19 bases between. The germline V gene has CDR1 SGHAT and CDR2 FQNNGV. This CDR3 region has 17 residues. CDR3 nucleotide sequence: TGTGCCAGCAGCCCCAGGGTGGCCCTAGGCGTGAACACTGAAGCTTTCTTT. It specifies CASSPRVALGVNTEAFF.

The CDR3 protein is CASSPSGAVYNEQFF. The CDR3 DNA is TGTGCCAGCAGCCCATCTGGGGCAGTATACAATGAGCAGTTCTTC. The rearrangement links TRBV7-2 to TRBJ2-1; a weak D match, TRBD1 (5 bases). The CDR3 sequence is 15 residues long. Deletions cut 5 bases from V and 4 bases from J, with 15 bases between. Germline CDR1 and CDR2: SGHTA and FQGNSA.

This clonotype has ten or more counts. The chain employs TRBV7-9 and TRBJ2-7, with a possible D match to TRBD2 (6 bases). This CDR3 is 13 amino acids long. The V end was cut by 6 bases, the J end by 1 base, with 10 bases between. The V gene's germline CDR1 is SEHNR and CDR2 FQNEAQ (reference sequence). DNA of the CDR3: TGTGCCAGCAGATCGGGACTGTCCTACGAGCAGTACTTC. It encodes CASRSGLSYEQYF. Based on the CDR3 plus reference TRBV7-9 and TRBJ2-7, the full variable domain is DTGVSQNPRHKITKRGQNVTFRCDPISEHNRLYWYRQTLGQGPEFLTYFQNEAQLEKSRLLSDRFSAERPKGSFSTLEIQRTEQGDSAMYLCASRSGLSYEQYFGPGTRLTVT.

This clonotype appeared a few times. This chain uses TRBV10-3 with TRBJ1-1, with a weak D call TRBD1 (6 bases). This CDR3 contains 11 residues. Germline-derived CDR1 and CDR2 are ENHRY and SYGVKD. Trimming removed 6 bases from V and 5 bases from J, with 7 bases in between. In DNA, the CDR3 is TGTGCCATCAGGGACAGAACTGAAGCTTTCTTT. Its protein product is CAIRDRTEAFF.

The rearrangement uses TRBV28 and TRBJ1-6; a weak D match, TRBD1 (5 bases). The V gene lost 7 bases and the J gene lost 10 bases, with 8 bases spanning the gap. Germline V CDR1 and CDR2: MDHEN, SYDVKM. This CDR3 has 11 residues. DNA for the CDR3: TGTGCCAGCACTAGGGGCTCACCCCTCCACTTT. Amino acids: CASTRGSPLHF.

The rearrangement joins TRBV2 to TRBJ1-2; TRBD1 aligns across 9 bases. Trimming at V came to 6 bases and at J to 0 bases, leaving 5 bases not matched to a gene. This CDR3 region has 15 residues. The V gene's germline CDR1 is SNHLY and CDR2 FYNNEI. The CDR3 nucleotides read TGTGCCAGCAGACGGACAGGGGCAACTAACTATGGCTACACCTTC. Its translation is CASRRTGATNYGYTF.

CDR3 sequence reads: CAISESRTPGTGGVLSETQYF. DNA for the CDR3: TGTGCCATCAGTGAGTCGAGAACTCCCGGGACAGGGGGAGTCTTGTCAGAGACCCAGTACTTC. The chain links TRBV10-3 to TRBJ2-5; 11 nucleotides align to TRBD1. The V and J ends lost 0 bases and 4 bases, in that order; junction bases with no gene match: 19. This CDR3 has 21 residues. The germline V gene encodes CDR1 ENHRY and CDR2 SYGVKD.

Many counts were recorded for this clonotype. The V gene is TRBV10-3, the J gene TRBJ2-7; D call uncertain. The CDR3 contains 15 residues. Per germline, CDR1 ENHRY and CDR2 SYGVKD. The germline V and J ends were trimmed by 3 bases and 0 bases, with 12 bases remaining between them. DNA of the CDR3: TGTGCCATCAGTGATACAGCCTCAAGCTCCTACGAGCAGTACTTC. The encoded protein is CAISDTASSSYEQYF.

This chain uses TRBV6-2 or TRBV6-3 with TRBJ2-7, with D unclear. Germline CDR1 and CDR2: MNHEY and SVGEGT. CDR3 length: 13 residues. V lost 4 bases and J 3 bases, leaving 10 bases between the germline ends. CDR3 nucleotide sequence: TGTGCCAGCAGTTTTGGATATTACTACGAGCAGTACTTC. Amino acid sequence: CASSFGYYYEQYF.

This clonotype was counted only a few times. This sequence joins TRBV7-9 and TRBJ1-1, with no clear D. The length of the CDR3 is 12 residues. Germline V gene sequence: CDR1 SEHNR, CDR2 FQNEAQ (reference sequence). The V and J ends lost 4 bases and 11 bases respectively, with 14 bases between them. CDR3 sequence: CASSSPYLDAFF. CDR3 bases: TGTGCCAGCAGCTCGCCGTACCTTGATGCTTTCTTT.

The gene calls are TRBV15 and TRBJ1-1; TRBD1 aligns across 8 bases. The V segment lost 3 bases and the J segment 3 bases; nucleotides outside the gene matches: 0. CDR3 length equals 13 residues. CDR1 and CDR2 (germline): LNHNV, YYDKDF (reference sequence). CDR3 in amino acids: CATSRDRDTEAFF. CDR3 DNA: TGTGCCACCAGCAGGGACAGGGACACTGAAGCTTTCTTT.

This clonotype occurred a few times. This chain connects TRBV20-1 to TRBJ1-2; TRBD1 matches 7 bases. CDR3 length equals 13 residues. In germline, CDR1 is DFQATT, CDR2 SNEGSKA (reference sequence). V lost 8 bases and J lost 5; bases outside the gene matches: 11. The CDR3 spells CSTRDSNHYGYTF. CDR3 in DNA: TGCAGTACCCGGGACAGTAACCATTATGGCTACACCTTC.

The chain recombines TRBV2 with TRBJ2-7, with D perhaps matching TRBD1 (6 bases). The germline V and J ends were trimmed by 10 bases and 2 bases, with 21 bases remaining between them. Germline CDR1 and CDR2: SNHLY and FYNNEI. The CDR3 totals 15 residues. The CDR3 spells CATQPGQSMPYEQYF. DNA of the CDR3: TGTGCCACCCAACCCGGACAGTCAATGCCCTACGAGCAGTACTTC.

This chain links TRBV28 with TRBJ2-3, with a weak D call TRBD2 (5 bases). V was clipped by 1 base and J by 0 bases, with 8 bases between them. Germline values: CDR1 MDHEN, CDR2 SYDVKM. This CDR3 contains 15 residues. The CDR3 DNA reads TGTGCCAGCAGTTTATATCGGGAAAGCACAGATACGCAGTATTTT. As protein: CASSLYRESTDTQYF.

J is TRBJ1-1 and V is TRBV3-1; D gene uncertain. Trimming removed 1 base from V and 0 bases from J, with 12 bases in between. This CDR3 region has 16 residues. The germline CDR1 and CDR2 sequences are LGHDT and YNNKEL (reference sequence). This CDR3 is CASSQGQEILNTEAFF. In nucleotides, the CDR3 is TGTGCCAGCAGCCAAGGCCAGGAGATTCTGAACACTGAAGCTTTCTTT.

This clonotype has ten or more counts. The gene calls are TRBV15 and TRBJ2-1; 8 bases align to TRBD2. Germline-derived CDR1 and CDR2 are LNHNV and YYDKDF (reference sequence). With V trimmed by 5 bases and J by 3 bases, 6 bases remained unmatched. The CDR3 runs 15 residues. The CDR3, as DNA: TGTGCCACCAGCGATGGGCGGGGGGACTACAATGAGCAGTTCTTC. Translating gives CATSDGRGDYNEQFF.

The rearrangement joins TRBV9 to TRBJ2-1, with 13 positions matching TRBD2. Germline V CDR1 and CDR2: SGDLS, YYNGEE. The CDR3 spans 16 residues. The V and J ends lost 4 bases and 7 bases, in that order; junction bases with no gene match: 8. CDR3 bases: TGTGCCAGCAGCATTACTAGCGGGGGGGCGTGGAATGAGCAGTTCTTC. Translating gives CASSITSGGAWNEQFF.

This clonotype was detected only a few times. V and J are TRBV7-8 and TRBJ2-3; D gene ambiguous. Germline V gene sequence: CDR1 SGHVS, CDR2 FQNEAQ. The CDR3 is 12 amino acids. Between the trimmed V and J ends, which lost 4 bases and 11 bases, there was a span of 13 bases. The DNA for the CDR3 is TGTGCCAGCAGCTGCACACGGATTAGGCAGTATTTT. As protein: CASSCTRIRQYF.

This clonotype was found many times. The genes are TRBV6-1 and TRBJ2-1; D call uncertain. Per germline, CDR1 MNHNS and CDR2 SASEGT. CDR3 length: 15 amino acids. Trimming took off 8 bases at V and 3 bases at J, with 17 bases between the two ends. CDR3 amino acids: CASGQRSGHYNEQFF. As DNA, the CDR3 is TGTGCCAGCGGCCAGCGTTCAGGCCACTACAATGAGCAGTTCTTC.

This clonotype has at least ten counts. The chain couples TRBV20-1 to TRBJ2-7; TRBD2 is a possible D gene (5 bases). CDR1 and CDR2 (germline): DFQATT, SNEGSKA (reference sequence). V shed 0 bases and J shed 2 bases, with 8 bases lying between them. This CDR3 region has 13 residues. CDR3 DNA: TGCAGTGCTAGAGATTTGCGGGCCTACGAGCAGTACTTC. Amino acids: CSARDLRAYEQYF.